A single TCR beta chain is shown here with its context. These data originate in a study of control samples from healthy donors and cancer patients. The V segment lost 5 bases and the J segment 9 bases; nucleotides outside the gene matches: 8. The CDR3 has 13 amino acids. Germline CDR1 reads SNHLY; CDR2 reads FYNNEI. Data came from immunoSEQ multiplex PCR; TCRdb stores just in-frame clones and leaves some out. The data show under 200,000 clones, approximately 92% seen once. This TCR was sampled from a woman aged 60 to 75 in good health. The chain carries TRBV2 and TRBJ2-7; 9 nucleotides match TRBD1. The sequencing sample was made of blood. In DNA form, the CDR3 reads TGTGCCAGCAGTCCCGGGACAGGGCGGGGGCAGTACTTC. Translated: CASSPGTGRGQYF.